This T cell receptor (beta chain) was recorded in a study of CD8 T cells in ankylosing spondylitis. Germline CDR1 and CDR2: LGHDT and YNNKEL (reference sequence). Trimming left V 1 base short and J 4 bases short, with 7 bases between. The length of the CDR3 is 14 residues. Study-wide points: Reportedly, matched ankylosing spondylitis synovial fluid was significantly enriched for disease-linked clones. Disease-linked clones displayed a CD8+ phenotype and appeared relatively rarely in peripheral blood. Some motif variants were previously reported in reactive arthritis synovial fluid and blood. Characteristic of ankylosing spondylitis blood, it appeared, was a TCR beta motif comprising about eight highly homologous variants.

About this clonotype itself: Its target is not known.

Quantitative 5'-RACE with molecular barcodes was used to make the TCR beta libraries. TCRdb reprocessed the 5' RACE reads via MiXCR and lists one record per CDR3 protein. The table lists approximately 400,000 distinct CDR3 sequences, roughly 26% of them singletons. The chain couples TRBV3-1 to TRBJ2-2; D uncertain. The TCR was taken from a male donor with ankylosing spondylitis. Sequencing was done on a sample of blood, either unsorted or a sorted T cell fraction (not recorded which). This chain's CDR3 is CASSQGRSTGELFF. The CDR3, as DNA: TGTGCCAGCAGCCAAGGACGGAGCACCGGGGAGCTGTTTTTT.